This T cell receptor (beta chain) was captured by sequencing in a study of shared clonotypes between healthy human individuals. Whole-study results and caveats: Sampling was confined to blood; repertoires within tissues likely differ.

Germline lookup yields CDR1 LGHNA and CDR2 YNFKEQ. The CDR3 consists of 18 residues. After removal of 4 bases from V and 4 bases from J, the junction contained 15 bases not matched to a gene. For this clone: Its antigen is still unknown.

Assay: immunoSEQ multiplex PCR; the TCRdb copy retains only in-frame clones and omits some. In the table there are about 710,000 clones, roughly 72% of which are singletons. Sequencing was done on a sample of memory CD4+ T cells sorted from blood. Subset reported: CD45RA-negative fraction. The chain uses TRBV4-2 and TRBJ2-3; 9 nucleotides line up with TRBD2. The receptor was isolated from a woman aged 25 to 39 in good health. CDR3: CASSPNLGRREGPDTQYF. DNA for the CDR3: TGTGCCAGCAGCCCCAACCTCGGGAGGCGGGAGGGCCCAGATACGCAGTATTTT.